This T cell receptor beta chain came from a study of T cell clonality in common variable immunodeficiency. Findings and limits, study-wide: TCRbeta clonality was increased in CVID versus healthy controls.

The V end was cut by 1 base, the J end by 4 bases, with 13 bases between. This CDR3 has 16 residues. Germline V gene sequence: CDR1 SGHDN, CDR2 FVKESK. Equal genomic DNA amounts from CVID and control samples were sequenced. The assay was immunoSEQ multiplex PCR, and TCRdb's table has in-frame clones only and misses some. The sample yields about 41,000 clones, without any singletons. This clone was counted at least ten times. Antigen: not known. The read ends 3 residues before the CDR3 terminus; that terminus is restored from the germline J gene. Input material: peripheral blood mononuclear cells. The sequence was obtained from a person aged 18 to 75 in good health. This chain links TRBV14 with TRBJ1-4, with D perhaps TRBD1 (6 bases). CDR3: CASSQVTGFNNEKLFF. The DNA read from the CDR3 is TGTGCCAGCAGCCAAGTTACAGGGTTCAATAATGAAAAA.